A single sample is the source of the 15 T cell receptor beta chains below, sequenced in a study of human T cells and chemical hapten exposure. The time point is: patch test 3, about 24 weeks after DPC sensitization. Treatment indicated: therapeutic diphenylcyclopropenone sensitization with weekly scalp DPC. TCRdb passed the RACE reads through MiXCR, listing each CDR3 protein once. The sample holds approximately 80,000 distinct CDR3 sequences, 11% seen once. Here the sequenced sample was whole blood, taken in connection with sensitization to the hapten diphenylcyclopropenone (DPC). Receptor source: a woman aged 45-59 years with alopecia areata. Some clones in this sample may be carry-over from other donors' samples.

The chain joins TRBV10-3 to TRBJ2-7; maybe TRBD2 (6 bases). The CDR3 has 15 amino acids. V was cut by 3 bases and J by 2 bases, with 14 bases left in between. CDR1 is ENHRY and CDR2 is SYGVKD in the germline V gene. In DNA form, the CDR3 reads TGTGCCATCAGTGACTCGGGGCGGGGTACCTACGAGCAGTACTTC. This gives the protein CAISDSGRGTYEQYF.

This clonotype was counted a few times. J is TRBJ1-2 and V is TRBV5-1; 9 bases map to TRBD1. The CDR3 contains 17 residues. Germline V lookup: CDR1 SGHRS, CDR2 YFSETQ. Losses at the gene ends were 3 bases for V and 9 bases for J; bases not matched to a gene: 18. CDR3 in DNA: TGCGCCAGCAGCTCCTTGCCGGGACAGGGCAAGGGTGGAAGCTACACCTTC. It encodes CASSSLPGQGKGGSYTF.

This clonotype was recorded a few times. The chain has TRBV11-2 and TRBJ2-1, with 8 bases lining up with TRBD2. The germline V gene has CDR1 SGHAT and CDR2 FQNNGV. V lost 5 bases, J lost 4 bases, and 1 base stayed unmatched. This CDR3 has 13 amino acids. The CDR3 spells CASSGGRYNEQFF. The CDR3 DNA sequence: TGTGCCAGCAGCGGCGGGAGGTACAATGAGCAGTTCTTC. Full variable domain (missing parts from reference TRBV11-2 and TRBJ2-1): EAGVAQSPRYKIIEKRQSVAFWCNPISGHATLYWYQQILGQGPKLLIQFQNNGVVDDSQLPKDRFSAERLKGVDSTLKIQPAKLEDSAVYLCASSGGRYNEQFFGPGTRLTVL.

This clonotype was counted many times. V is TRBV2 and J is TRBJ1-6; TRBD1 agrees at 7 bases. V was pared by 4 bases and J by 7 bases, with 7 bases of the junction left unmatched. CDR3 size: 15 residues. Germline CDR1 and CDR2: SNHLY and FYNNEI. The CDR3 sequence: CASSAGQSNNSPLHF. CDR3 nucleotide sequence: TGTGCCAGCAGTGCGGGACAGTCGAACAATTCACCCCTCCACTTT. The whole variable domain, remainder taken from reference TRBV2 and TRBJ1-6, is EPEVTQTPSHQVTQMGQEVILRCVPISNHLYFYWYRQILGQKVEFLVSFYNNEISEKSEIFDDQFSVERPDGSNFTLKIRSTKLEDSAMYFCASSAGQSNNSPLHFGNGTRLTVT.

Concerning this clonotype: Sequence at one end of the junction differs from germline and may be a read error. The gene calls are TRBV7-7 and TRBJ2-1, with D possibly TRBD2 on 7 matching bases. In germline, CDR1 is SSHAT, CDR2 FNYEAQ (reference sequence). CDR3 length: 17 residues. The CDR3 nucleotides read TGTGCTAGCAGCTTAGCGGGCGGAGCAGGGGTTTCCAATGAGCAGTTCTTC. Translation: CASSLAGGAGVSNEQFF.

This clonotype has more than one count but fewer than ten. This sequence joins TRBV7-2 and TRBJ1-3; perhaps TRBD1 as D (5 bases). CDR1 is SGHTA and CDR2 is FQGNSA in the germline V gene. The germline V and J ends were trimmed by 0 bases and 2 bases, with 8 bases remaining between them. CDR3 size: 15 residues. The CDR3 nucleotides are TGTGCCAGCAGCTTAGCTGGGGGGGCTGGAAACACCATATATTTT. Translated: CASSLAGGAGNTIYF.

The chain joins TRBV29-1 to TRBJ2-7; D unresolved. CDR1 is SQVTM, CDR2 ANQGSEA, per germline. Trimming removed 1 base from V and 4 bases from J, with 8 bases in between. This CDR3 comprises 12 residues. In nucleotides, the CDR3 is TGCAGCGTTGAAGGGTTCAGGTACGAGCAGTACTTC. It encodes CSVEGFRYEQYF.

The chain is built from TRBV6-6 and TRBJ2-6; 8 bases agree with TRBD1. The V gene end was trimmed by 4 bases and the J gene end by 2 bases; junction bases not matched to a gene: 7. This CDR3 spans 17 amino acids. Germline CDR1 reads MNHNY; CDR2 reads SVGAGI (reference sequence). As DNA, the CDR3 is TGTGCCAGCAGTTTAGTGACAGGGGTACCTGGGGCCAACGTCCTGACTTTC. This encodes CASSLVTGVPGANVLTF.

V is TRBV7-2 and J is TRBJ2-1; 12 nucleotides align to TRBD2. Germline CDR1 and CDR2: SGHTA and FQGNSA. The CDR3 is made up of 16 amino acids. V dropped 6 bases and J dropped 9; count of bases not matched to a gene: 12. The CDR3 reads CASSRGASGREREQFF. In DNA form, the CDR3 reads TGTGCCAGCAGTCGGGGGGCTAGCGGGAGGGAACGTGAGCAGTTCTTC.

The V and J genes are TRBV7-2 and TRBJ2-1; 15 nucleotides line up with TRBD2. This CDR3 contains 14 residues. Germline-derived CDR1 and CDR2 are SGHTA and FQGNSA. Losses at the gene ends were 5 bases for V and 15 bases for J; bases not matched to a gene: 8. The CDR3 loop is CASSPPGLAGGWFF. The CDR3, as DNA: TGTGCCAGCAGCCCACCGGGACTAGCGGGAGGATGGTTCTTC.

This clonotype was found many times. The rearrangement uses TRBV2 and TRBJ2-7, with TRBD1 identical over 7 bases. Germline lookup yields CDR1 SNHLY and CDR2 FYNNEI. This CDR3 region has 12 residues. V shed 8 bases, J shed 3 bases, and the junction held 4 bases outside the gene matches. The CDR3 sequence is CASGTALYEQYF. CDR3 bases: TGTGCCAGCGGGACAGCCCTCTACGAGCAGTACTTC.

This clonotype has ten or more counts. CDR3 DNA sequence: TGTGCCAGCTCACCTCTTCGACAGGCGAGTCGGGCGTATTTT. Translation gives CASSPLRQASRAYF. The V gene is TRBV18, the J gene TRBJ2-3; possibly TRBD1 for D (6 bases). Trimming shortened V by 3 bases and J by 14 bases, and 21 bases separated the two germline ends. This CDR3 has 14 residues. CDR1 and CDR2 from the germline V gene are KGHSH and LQKENI.

This clonotype occurred many times. V usage is TRBV19 and J usage is TRBJ2-7, with no clear D. V dropped 2 bases and J dropped 5 bases, with 10 bases sitting between them. Germline V CDR1 and CDR2: LNHDA, SQIVND (reference sequence). This CDR3 spans 13 amino acids. The CDR3 region is CASSIWRSDEQYF. The CDR3 region has the DNA TGTGCCAGTAGTATATGGCGGTCCGACGAGCAGTACTTC. Together with reference TRBV19 and TRBJ2-7, the CDR3 gives the full variable domain: DGGITQSPKYLFRKEGQNVTLSCEQNLNHDAMYWYRQDPGQGLRLIYYSQIVNDFQKGDIAEGYSVSREKKESFPLTVTSAQKNPTAFYLCASSIWRSDEQYFGPGTRLTVT.

This clonotype was picked up many times. This chain connects TRBV7-2 to TRBJ2-3; no firm D call. Germline V lookup: CDR1 SGHTA, CDR2 FQGNSA. The CDR3 contains 14 residues. V was trimmed by 1 base and J by 4 bases, leaving 9 bases between them. The CDR3 protein is CASSLVKGSDTQYF. DNA for the CDR3: TGTGCCAGCAGCTTAGTTAAGGGATCAGATACGCAGTATTTT.

The chain combines TRBV28 with TRBJ2-1, with 9 bases fitting TRBD2. CDR1 and CDR2 from the germline V gene are MDHEN and SYDVKM. CDR3 length: 16 amino acids. Trimming cost V 1 base and J 12 bases; bases outside gene matches: 13. In DNA, the CDR3 is TGTGCCAGCAGTTTATCAGCGGGAGGACCTACAAGAGGGCAGTTCTTC. This codes for CASSLSAGGPTRGQFF.